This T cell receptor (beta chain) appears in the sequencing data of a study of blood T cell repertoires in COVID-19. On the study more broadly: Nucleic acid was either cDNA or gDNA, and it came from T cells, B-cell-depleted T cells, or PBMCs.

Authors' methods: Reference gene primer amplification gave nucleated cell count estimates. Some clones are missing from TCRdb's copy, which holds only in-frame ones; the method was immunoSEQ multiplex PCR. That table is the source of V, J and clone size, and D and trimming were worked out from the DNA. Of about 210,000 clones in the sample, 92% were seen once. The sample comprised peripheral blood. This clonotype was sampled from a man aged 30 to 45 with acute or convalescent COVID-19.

CDR3 bases: TGTGCCAGCAGTTCAAATAGACTGGGTTCGTACAATGAGCAGTTCTTC. This translates into CASSSNRLGSYNEQFF. The chain employs TRBV6-5 and TRBJ2-1; D is undetermined. CDR1 is MNHEY, CDR2 SVGAGI, per germline. This CDR3 contains 16 residues. V lost 4 bases and J 4 bases, leaving 17 bases between the germline ends.